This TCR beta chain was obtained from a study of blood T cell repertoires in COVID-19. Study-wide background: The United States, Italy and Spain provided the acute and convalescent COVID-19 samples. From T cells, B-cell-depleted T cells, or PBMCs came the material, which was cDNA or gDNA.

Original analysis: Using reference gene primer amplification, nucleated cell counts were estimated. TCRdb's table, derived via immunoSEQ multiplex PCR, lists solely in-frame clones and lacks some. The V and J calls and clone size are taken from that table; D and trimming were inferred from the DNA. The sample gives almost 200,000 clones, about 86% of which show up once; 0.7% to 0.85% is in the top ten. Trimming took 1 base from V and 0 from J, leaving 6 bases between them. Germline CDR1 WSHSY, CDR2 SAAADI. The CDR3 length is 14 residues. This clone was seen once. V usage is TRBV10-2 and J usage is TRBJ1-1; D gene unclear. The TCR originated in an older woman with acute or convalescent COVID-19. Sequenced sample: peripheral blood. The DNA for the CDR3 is TGCGCCAGCAGTGAGTGGCTGATGAACACTGAAGCTTTCTTT. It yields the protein CASSEWLMNTEAFF.